What follows are 12 T cell receptor beta chains derived from one specimen sequenced in a study of blood T cell repertoires in COVID-19. Generated by immunoSEQ multiplex PCR, the TCRdb table keeps only in-frame clones and is missing some. The data show tens of thousands of clones, about four fifths seen once. The specimen was peripheral blood. The receptor source for this set is a man aged 50 to 60 with active or convalescent COVID-19.

In its sample, this clone was seen many times. The rearrangement uses TRBV3-1 (or the pseudogene TRBV3-2) and TRBJ2-7; TRBD2 matches at 13 bases. V lost 3 bases, J lost 3 bases, and 8 bases stayed unmatched. The CDR3 sequence is 17 residues long. CDR1 is LGHDT and CDR2 is YNNKEL in the germline V gene (reference sequence). This chain's CDR3 is CASSQTPTSGGFYEQYF. The CDR3 DNA reads as TGTGCCAGCAGCCAGACTCCGACTAGCGGGGGGTTCTACGAGCAGTACTTC.

The V gene is TRBV7-7, the J gene TRBJ2-1; the match to TRBD1 covers 10 bases. V lost 5 bases to trimming and J lost 7 bases; unmatched junction nucleotides: 8. The CDR3 extends over 15 amino acids. Germline V CDR1 and CDR2: SSHAT, FNYEAQ (reference sequence). CDR3 DNA sequence: TGTGCCAGCAGCCCGGACAGGGGGAGTACGAATGAGCAGTTCTTC. Protein sequence: CASSPDRGSTNEQFF.

The chain carries TRBV6-2 or TRBV6-3 and TRBJ1-2, with D possibly matching TRBD1 (6 bases). Trimming took 6 bases from V and 4 from J, leaving 18 bases between them. This CDR3 has 15 residues. CDR1 MNHEY and CDR2 SVGEGT come from the germline V gene. CDR3: CASSPPGGLPYGYTF. The DNA for the CDR3 is TGTGCCAGCAGCCCTCCGGGGGGCCTTCCCTATGGCTACACCTTC.

This clone came up once. This sequence joins TRBV19 and TRBJ1-1, with D maybe TRBD1 (5 bases). The CDR3 is 14 residues long. The V end was cut by 6 bases, the J end by 0 bases, with 11 bases between. Germline V gene sequence: CDR1 LNHDA, CDR2 SQIVND (reference sequence). Here the CDR3 reads CASRGAGMNTEAFF. The CDR3 bases are TGTGCCAGTAGGGGTGCAGGGATGAACACTGAAGCTTTCTTT.

The chain has TRBV19 and TRBJ1-5; D gene ambiguous. V was pared by 1 base and J by 7 bases, with 17 bases between. CDR3 length equals 16 residues. Germline CDR1 is LNHDA and CDR2 is SQIVND (reference sequence). The DNA for the CDR3 is TGTGCCAGTAGTATAGTGGAGGTGGGGAATAAACAGCCCCAGCATTTT. This encodes CASSIVEVGNKQPQHF.

Concerning this clone itself: This sample includes further DNA sequences coding for the same CDR3. The rearrangement uses TRBV11-2 and TRBJ2-5; D unresolved. In germline, CDR1 is SGHAT, CDR2 FQNNGV. The CDR3 totals 11 residues. Trimming shortened V by 3 bases and J by 5 bases, and 4 bases separated the two germline ends. The CDR3 protein is CASSFEETQYF. CDR3 sequence (DNA): TGTGCCAGCAGCTTTGAGGAGACCCAGTACTTC.

The chain recombines TRBV28 with TRBJ2-7, with 8 bases that match TRBD2. This CDR3 comprises 14 residues. V was clipped by 3 bases and J by 4 bases; unmatched bases: 5. Germline V gene data show CDR1 as MDHEN and CDR2 as SYDVKM. The CDR3 loop reads CASSFGRVGYEQYF. DNA for the CDR3: TGTGCCAGCAGTTTCGGGAGGGTTGGGTACGAGCAGTACTTC.

This clone was picked up one time. The gene calls are TRBV2 and TRBJ1-1, with 11 bases fitting TRBD1. In germline, CDR1 is SNHLY, CDR2 FYNNEI. J gave up 4 bases and V 8 bases, and 3 bases lay outside the gene matches. This CDR3 comprises 13 residues. The CDR3 nucleotides read TGTGCCAGCGGGGGACAGGGGGTCACTGAAGCTTTCTTT. As protein: CASGGQGVTEAFF.

The CDR3 DNA follows: TGTGCCAGCCAGGGACAGGGGGCGCGAGATGAGCAGTTCTTC. Translating it yields CASQGQGARDEQFF. J is TRBJ2-1 and V is TRBV6-5, with 12 nucleotides matching TRBD1. V lost 8 bases to trimming and J lost 8 bases; unmatched junction nucleotides: 7. Germline V gene lookup returns CDR1 MNHEY and CDR2 SVGAGI. CDR3 size: 14 residues.

This sequence joins TRBV7-2 and TRBJ1-5; D ambiguous. Trimming stripped 1 base from V and 8 bases from J, with 9 bases between. Germline V gives CDR1 SGHTA, CDR2 FQGNSA. The CDR3 totals 13 residues. CDR3 protein: CASSLGPFEPQHF. The DNA of the CDR3 is TGTGCCAGCAGCTTAGGGCCGTTTGAGCCCCAGCATTTT.

V is TRBV6-2 or TRBV6-3 and J is TRBJ2-2; D perhaps matches TRBD1 (6 bases). V was trimmed by 0 bases and J by 1 base, leaving 12 bases between them. CDR1 and CDR2 from the germline V gene are MNHEY and SVGEGT. This CDR3 has 17 amino acids. The CDR3 loop is CASSYSTGTLNTGELFF. In nucleotides, the CDR3 is TGTGCCAGCAGTTACTCGACAGGAACCCTGAACACCGGGGAGCTGTTTTTT.

The chain combines TRBV6-4 with TRBJ1-2; D is ambiguous. V lost 6 bases and J lost 8, with 22 bases in between. The CDR3 consists of 15 residues. Germline values: CDR1 MRHNA, CDR2 SNTAGT. CDR3 region: CASSRTQTSAGGYTF. DNA for the CDR3: TGTGCCAGCAGCCGAACCCAAACTAGCGCTGGCGGCTACACCTTC.